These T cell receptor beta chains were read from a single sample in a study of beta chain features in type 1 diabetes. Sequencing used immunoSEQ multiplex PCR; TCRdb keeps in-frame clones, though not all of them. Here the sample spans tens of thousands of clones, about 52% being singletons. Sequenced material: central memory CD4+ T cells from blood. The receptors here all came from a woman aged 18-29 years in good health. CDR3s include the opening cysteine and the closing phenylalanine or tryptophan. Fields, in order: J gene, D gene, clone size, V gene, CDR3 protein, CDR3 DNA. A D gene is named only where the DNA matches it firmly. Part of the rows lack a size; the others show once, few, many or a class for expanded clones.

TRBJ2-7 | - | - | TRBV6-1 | CASSELRARGEQYF | TGTGCCAGCAGTGAACTGCGGGCCCGAGGCGAGCAGTACTTC
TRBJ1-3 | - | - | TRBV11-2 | CASSLDPRNTIYF | TGTGCCAGCAGCTTAGATCCTAGAAACACCATATATTTT
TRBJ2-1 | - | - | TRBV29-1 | CSATPGGDRDFF | TGCAGCGCGACCCCGGGAGGGGACAGGGACTTCTTC
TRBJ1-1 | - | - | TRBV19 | CASNLGGRTNTEAFF | TGTGCCAGTAATTTGGGGGGAAGAACGAACACTGAAGCTTTCTTT
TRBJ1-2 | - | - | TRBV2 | CASSEQGPIYGYTF | TGTGCCAGCAGTGAACAGGGTCCTATCTATGGCTACACCTTC
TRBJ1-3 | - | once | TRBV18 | CASSPDRRLSGNTIYF | TGTGCCAGCTCCCCTGACAGGAGACTCTCTGGAAACACCATATATTTT
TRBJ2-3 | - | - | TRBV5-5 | CASSATGQLSTDTQYF | TGTGCCAGCAGCGCAACGGGACAACTGTCCACAGATACGCAGTATTTT
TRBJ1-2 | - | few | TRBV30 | CARGGGLYGYTF | TGTGCCCGCGGCGGGGGCCTCTATGGCTACACCTTC
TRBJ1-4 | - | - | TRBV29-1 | CSVKEDNEKLFF | TGCAGCGTTAAGGAGGACAATGAAAAACTGTTTTTT
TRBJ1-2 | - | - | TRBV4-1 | CASSYSGQTNYGYTF | TGCGCCAGCAGCTACTCCGGACAGACTAACTATGGCTACACCTTC
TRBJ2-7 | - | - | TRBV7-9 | CASSFRGGLPYEQYF | TGTGCCAGCAGCTTCAGGGGTGGCCTGCCCTACGAGCAGTACTTC
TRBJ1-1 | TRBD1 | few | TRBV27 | CASSSTGGWGEAFF | TGTGCCAGCAGTTCAACAGGGGGCTGGGGTGAAGCTTTCTTT
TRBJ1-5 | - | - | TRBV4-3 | CASSQPTGNQPQHF | TGCGCCAGCAGCCAACCTACAGGGAATCAGCCCCAGCATTTT
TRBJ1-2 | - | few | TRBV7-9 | CASSNFEYGYTF | TGTGCCAGCAGCAATTTCGAGTATGGCTACACCTTC
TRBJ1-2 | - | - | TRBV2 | CASSEALRGQDYTF | TGTGCCAGCAGTGAAGCGCTTCGGGGTCAGGACTACACCTTC
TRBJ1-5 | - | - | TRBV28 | CATASQGISNQPQHF | TGTGCCACCGCGAGCCAGGGCATCAGCAATCAGCCCCAGCATTTT
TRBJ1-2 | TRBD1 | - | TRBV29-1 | CSVGGTVGNYGYTF | TGCAGCGTTGGGGGGACAGTAGGGAACTATGGCTACACCTTC
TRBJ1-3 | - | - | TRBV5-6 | CASSLGPPLETGGNTIYF | TGTGCCAGCAGCTTGGGCCCACCCCTAGAGACAGGTGGAAACACCATATATTTT
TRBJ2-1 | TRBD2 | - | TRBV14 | CASSHPGVAGWGEQFF | TGTGCCAGCAGCCATCCCGGGGTAGCGGGGTGGGGTGAGCAGTTCTTC
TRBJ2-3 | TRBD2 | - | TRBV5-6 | CASSPTSGARDTQYF | TGTGCCAGCAGCCCCACTAGCGGGGCTAGGGATACGCAGTATTTT
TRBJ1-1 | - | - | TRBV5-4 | CASSLPTGPNTEAFF | TGTGCCAGCAGCTTGCCAACAGGGCCGAACACTGAAGCTTTCTTT
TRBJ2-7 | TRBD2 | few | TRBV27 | CASSKGTSGSDEQYF | TGTGCCAGCAGTAAAGGGACTAGCGGGAGTGATGAGCAGTACTTC
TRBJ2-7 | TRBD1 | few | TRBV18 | CASSPRAGTGSYEQYF | TGTGCCAGCTCACCTAGGGCCGGGACAGGGTCCTACGAGCAGTACTTC
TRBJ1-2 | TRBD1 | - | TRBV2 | CASGIRQGRYGYTF | TGTGCCAGCGGGATCAGACAGGGACGGTATGGCTACACCTTC
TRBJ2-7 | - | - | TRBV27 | CASSIRRTNYEQYF | TGTGCCAGCAGTATCAGGCGCACCAACTACGAGCAGTACTTC
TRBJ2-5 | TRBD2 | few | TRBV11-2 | CASSLVAGRETQYF | TGTGCCAGCAGCTTAGTAGCGGGGCGGGAGACCCAGTACTTC
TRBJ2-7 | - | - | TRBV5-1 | CASSFPPGDSSYEQYF | TGCGCCAGCAGCTTTCCCCCAGGAGACAGCTCCTACGAGCAGTACTTC
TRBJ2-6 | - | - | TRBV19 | CASSSDAGANVLTF | TGTGCCAGTAGTTCAGATGCTGGGGCCAACGTCCTGACTTTC
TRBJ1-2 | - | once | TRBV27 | CASSDIRELQSPNYGYTF | TGTGCCAGCAGTGACATAAGAGAGTTACAGTCCCCTAACTATGGCTACACCTTC
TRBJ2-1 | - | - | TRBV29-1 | CSVEVPWGGQFF | TGCAGCGTTGAAGTCCCCTGGGGAGGGCAGTTCTTC
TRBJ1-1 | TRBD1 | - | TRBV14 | CASSQSTGGYTEAFF | TGTGCCAGCAGCCAATCCACAGGGGGTTACACTGAAGCTTTCTTT
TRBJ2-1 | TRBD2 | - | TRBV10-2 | CASSDRGLPINEQFF | TGCGCCAGCAGTGATAGGGGACTACCTATCAATGAGCAGTTCTTC
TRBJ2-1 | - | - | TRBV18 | CASSPGLADEFF | TGTGCCAGCTCACCTGGGCTAGCCGATGAGTTCTTC
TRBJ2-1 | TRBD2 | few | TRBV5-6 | CASSFRGSGFEQFF | TGTGCCAGCAGCTTCCGCGGGAGTGGGTTTGAGCAGTTCTTC
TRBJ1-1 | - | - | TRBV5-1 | CASSLIRGPNTEAFF | TGCGCCAGCAGCTTGATCAGGGGCCCGAACACTGAAGCTTTCTTT
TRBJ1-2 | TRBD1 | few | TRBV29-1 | CSGGPDRGAGYTF | TGCAGCGGGGGCCCGGACAGGGGCGCCGGCTACACCTTC
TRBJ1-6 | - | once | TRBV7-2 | CASSYDSSYNSPLHF | TGTGCCAGCAGCTATGACAGCTCCTATAATTCACCCCTCCACTTT
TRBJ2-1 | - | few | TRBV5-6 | CASSLARAGYNEQFF | TGTGCCAGCAGCTTGGCGAGAGCGGGCTACAATGAGCAGTTCTTC
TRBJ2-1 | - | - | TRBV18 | CASSPQPGIHEQFF | TGTGCCAGCTCACCACAGCCAGGGATCCATGAGCAGTTCTTC
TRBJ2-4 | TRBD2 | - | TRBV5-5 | CASSFSGGGAKNIQYF | TGTGCCAGCAGCTTCAGCGGGGGGGGAGCCAAAAACATTCAGTACTTC
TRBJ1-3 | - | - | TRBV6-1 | CASSENPSSGNTIYF | TGTGCCAGCAGTGAAAACCCCAGCTCTGGAAACACCATATATTTT
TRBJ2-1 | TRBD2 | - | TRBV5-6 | CASSLWLAGGWEQFF | TGTGCCAGCAGCTTGTGGCTAGCGGGAGGATGGGAGCAGTTCTTC
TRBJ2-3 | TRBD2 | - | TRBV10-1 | CASSPGGGGTDTQYF | TGCGCCAGCAGTCCGGGGGGGGGAGGCACAGATACGCAGTATTTT
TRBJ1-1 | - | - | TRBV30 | CAWSGRGAVSEAFF | TGTGCCTGGAGTGGGCGGGGGGCAGTATCTGAAGCTTTCTTT
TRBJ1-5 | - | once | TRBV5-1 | CASSLKQGSQPQHF | TGCGCCAGCAGCTTGAAACAGGGCAGTCAGCCCCAGCATTTT
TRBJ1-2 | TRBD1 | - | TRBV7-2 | CASSPRDRVGYTF | TGTGCCAGCAGCCCCCGGGACAGGGTTGGCTACACCTTC
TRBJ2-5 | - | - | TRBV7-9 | CASSSGGWKTQYF | TGTGCCAGCAGCTCGGGGGGCTGGAAGACCCAGTACTTC
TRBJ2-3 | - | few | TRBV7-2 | CASSLGQGGGTDTQYF | TGTGCCAGCAGCTTAGGCCAGGGGGGAGGTACAGATACGCAGTATTTT
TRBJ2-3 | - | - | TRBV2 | CASSENRADTQYF | TGTGCCAGCAGTGAAAACAGGGCCGATACGCAGTATTTT
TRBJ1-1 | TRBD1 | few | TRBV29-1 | CSVDDRGYTEAFF | TGCAGCGTTGATGACAGGGGATACACTGAAGCTTTCTTT
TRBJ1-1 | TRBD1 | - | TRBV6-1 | CASSDRVRTEAFF | TGTGCCAGCAGCGACAGGGTAAGGACTGAAGCTTTCTTT
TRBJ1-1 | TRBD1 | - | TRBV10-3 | CAISEGTAPKAFF | TGTGCCATCAGTGAGGGGACAGCCCCGAAAGCTTTCTTT
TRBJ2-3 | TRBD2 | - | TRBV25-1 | CASSDSGNTDTQYF | TGTGCCAGCAGTGACAGCGGGAACACAGATACGCAGTATTTT
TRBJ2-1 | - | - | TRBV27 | CASSLTSWANEQFF | TGTGCCAGCAGTTTAACCTCGTGGGCCAATGAGCAGTTCTTC
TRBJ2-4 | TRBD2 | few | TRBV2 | CARGLAGGAKNIQYF | TGTGCCAGGGGACTAGCGGGGGGAGCCAAAAACATTCAGTACTTC
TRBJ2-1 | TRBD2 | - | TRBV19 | CASSHLTGGENEQFF | TGTGCCAGTAGTCATCTCACGGGAGGTGAAAATGAGCAGTTCTTC
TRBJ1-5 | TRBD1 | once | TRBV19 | CASSITGGARQQPQHF | TGTGCCAGTAGTATAACAGGGGGGGCCCGGCAACAGCCCCAGCATTTT
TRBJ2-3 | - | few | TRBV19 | CASSNTGTADTQYF | TGTGCCAGTAGTAATACAGGGACGGCAGATACGCAGTATTTT
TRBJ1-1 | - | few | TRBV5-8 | CASSLARGTTEAFF | TGTGCCAGCAGCTTGGCCAGGGGAACGACTGAAGCTTTCTTT
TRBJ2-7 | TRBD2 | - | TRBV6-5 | CASSTSGGAGEQYF | TGTGCCAGCAGCACTAGCGGGGGGGCGGGGGAGCAGTACTTC